Sequencing of this TCR beta chain was carried out in a study of identical twins' blood T cells. TCRdb redid the calling of the 5' RACE reads with MiXCR, one entry per CDR3 protein. The table records 350,000 to 400,000 distinct CDR3 sequences, approximately 30% of them present only once. CDR1 and CDR2 from the germline V gene are SQVTM and ANQGSEA. The CDR3 has 15 amino acids. This clonotype was seen once. This clone may be a read error of a much larger clone one base away. The sequence derives from a woman aged 18-55 years in good health. This chain uses TRBV29-1 with TRBJ2-3, with 11 bases that match TRBD2. The sequenced material came from PBMCs. The CDR3 protein is CSVAGTSGYTDTRYF. In DNA form, the CDR3 reads TGCAGCGTCGCCGGGACTAGCGGTTACACAGATACGCGGTATTTT.